These T cell receptor beta chains were read from a single sample in a study of blood T cell repertoires in COVID-19. Sequencing was performed with immunoSEQ multiplex PCR; in TCRdb, only in-frame clones are kept and a portion is missing. The table lists 150,000 to 190,000 clones, approximately 79% of them singletons. The sample comprised PBMCs or T cells enriched from blood (not recorded which). These receptors were obtained from a man aged 50 or older who had recovered from COVID-19. The CDR3 runs from the conserved cysteine through the conserved F or W. Fields, in order: clone size, J gene, D gene, CDR3 length, V gene, CDR3 protein, CDR3 DNA. D genes are given only for firm matches. Expanded clones get a size class; other rows say once, few or many, or leave the size out.

- | TRBJ1-1 | TRBD1 | 18 | TRBV6-1 | CASSVGSRGRAGNTEAFF | TGTGCCAGCAGTGTCGGCAGCAGGGGGCGGGCGGGGAACACTGAAGCTTTCTTT
- | TRBJ1-5 | - | 13 | TRBV12-3/TRBV12-4 | CASRRSLNQPQHF | TGTGCCAGCAGACGGAGCCTGAATCAGCCCCAGCATTTT
- | TRBJ2-5 | TRBD2 | 18 | TRBV3-1/TRBV3-2 | CASSQVAPSSGEIETQYF | TGTGCCAGCAGCCAAGTTGCCCCAAGTAGCGGGGAGATAGAGACCCAGTACTTC
- | TRBJ2-6 | TRBD1 | 17 | TRBV7-3 | CASSSVQGRSGANVLTF | TGTGCCAGCAGCTCGGTACAGGGGCGCTCTGGGGCCAACGTCCTGACTTTC
once | TRBJ2-3 | - | 16 | TRBV5-1 | CASGRTGEPFTDTQYF | TGCGCCAGCGGCCGTACCGGGGAACCATTCACAGATACGCAGTATTTT
- | TRBJ1-2 | - | 13 | TRBV30 | CAWWGSSNYGYTF | TGTGCCTGGTGGGGCTCTTCTAACTATGGCTACACCTTC
- | TRBJ1-2 | - | 14 | TRBV19 | CASSIGQGHYGYTF | TGTGCCAGTAGTATAGGTCAGGGGCACTATGGCTACACCTTC
- | TRBJ2-1 | - | 14 | TRBV6-5 | CASSYSAGYNEQFF | TGTGCCAGCAGTTACTCGGCCGGGTACAATGAGCAGTTCTTC
- | TRBJ1-4 | TRBD1 | 12 | TRBV6-5 | CASSQGDNKLFF | TGTGCCAGCAGTCAGGGGGACAATAAACTGTTTTTT
- | TRBJ1-2 | TRBD1 | 15 | TRBV30 | CAWMSTGQGNYGYTF | TGTGCCTGGATGTCAACGGGACAGGGGAACTATGGCTACACCTTC
many | TRBJ1-2 | - | 13 | TRBV19 | CASSIDSNYGYTF | TGTGCCAGTAGTATTGACAGTAACTATGGCTACACCTTC
- | TRBJ2-7 | TRBD2 | 15 | TRBV9 | CASSVERGPFNEQYF | TGTGCCAGCAGCGTAGAGCGGGGGCCATTCAACGAGCAGTACTTC
- | TRBJ1-4 | - | 10 | TRBV6-1 | CASSETGFLF | TGTGCCAGCAGTGAAACAGGATTCCTATTT
few | TRBJ1-2 | - | 16 | TRBV9 | CASSAGAGERIYGYTF | TGTGCCAGCAGCGCCGGAGCAGGGGAGAGGATCTATGGCTACACCTTC
- | TRBJ2-2 | - | 16 | TRBV5-6 | CASSLAGQPRTGELFF | TGTGCCAGCAGCTTGGCTGGGCAACCCAGGACTGGGGAGCTGTTTTTT
- | TRBJ2-7 | TRBD1 | 16 | TRBV6-2/TRBV6-3 | CASSYSRGQGTYEQYF | TGTGCCAGCAGTTACTCGAGGGGACAGGGAACCTACGAGCAGTACTTC
- | TRBJ1-2 | TRBD1 | 15 | TRBV2 | CASSEAGQGYYGYTF | TGTGCCAGCAGTGAAGCGGGACAGGGGTACTATGGCTACACCTTC
- | TRBJ1-2 | - | 14 | TRBV9 | CASSVRDLGDGYTF | TGTGCCAGCAGCGTCAGGGACTTAGGTGATGGCTACACCTTC
once | TRBJ1-6 | - | 16 | TRBV6-6 | CASSYSRQGLGSPLHF | TGTGCCAGCAGTTACTCGCGGCAGGGGTTAGGCTCACCCCTCCACTTT
- | TRBJ2-1 | TRBD2 | 16 | TRBV7-3 | CASSAIAGGSYNEQFF | TGTGCCAGCAGCGCTATAGCGGGGGGGTCCTACAATGAGCAGTTCTTC
- | TRBJ2-7 | - | 14 | TRBV5-1 | CASSLTGLSYEQYF | TGCGCCAGCAGCTTGACCGGACTGTCCTACGAGCAGTACTTC
once | TRBJ1-5 | - | 13 | TRBV2 | CASSERGNQPQHF | TGTGCCAGCAGTGAGAGGGGGAATCAGCCCCAGCATTTT
- | TRBJ2-2 | TRBD2 | 15 | TRBV2 | CASRPGLAETGELFF | TGTGCCAGCAGGCCGGGACTAGCGGAGACCGGGGAGCTGTTTTTT
once | TRBJ1-3 | - | 14 | TRBV7-9 | CASSLQASGNTIYF | TGTGCCAGCAGCCTACAGGCTTCTGGAAACACCATATATTTT
- | TRBJ1-5 | - | 15 | TRBV4-1 | CASSQEGGFNQPQHF | TGCGCCAGCAGCCAAGAGGGAGGGTTCAATCAGCCCCAGCATTTT
- | TRBJ2-1 | - | 14 | TRBV6-5 | CASSGAVWSGEQFF | TGTGCCAGCTCAGGAGCTGTGTGGAGCGGTGAGCAGTTCTTC
- | TRBJ1-1 | - | 15 | TRBV18 | CASSSGGQGGTEAFF | TGTGCCAGCTCATCTGGGGGCCAAGGTGGAACTGAAGCTTTCTTT
- | TRBJ1-1 | - | 15 | TRBV11-2 | CASSPNLSGGTEAFF | TGTGCCAGCAGCCCGAACCTGTCTGGCGGCACTGAAGCTTTCTTT
- | TRBJ1-6 | TRBD1 | 17 | TRBV7-9 | CASSLAWSDRANSPLHF | TGTGCCAGCAGCTTAGCATGGAGTGACAGGGCCAATTCACCCCTCCACTTT
- | TRBJ2-2 | - | 15 | TRBV11-2 | CASGAQAANTGELFF | TGTGCCAGCGGGGCCCAGGCGGCGAACACCGGGGAGCTGTTTTTT
- | TRBJ1-2 | - | 14 | TRBV5-6 | CASSRGTVVYGYTF | TGTGCCAGCAGCCGCGGGACGGTGGTCTATGGCTACACCTTC
- | TRBJ1-2 | TRBD1 | 15 | TRBV5-5 | CASSLEGQGPYGYTF | TGTGCCAGCAGCTTGGAGGGACAGGGGCCCTATGGCTACACCTTC
few | TRBJ2-7 | - | 15 | TRBV7-2 | CASSPPTGSSYEQYF | TGTGCCAGCAGTCCGCCGACTGGAAGCTCCTACGAGCAGTACTTC
- | TRBJ2-2 | TRBD1 | 15 | TRBV27 | CASSSRQGRTGELFF | TGTGCCAGCAGCTCACGACAGGGGAGGACCGGGGAGCTGTTTTTT
- | TRBJ1-2 | - | 13 | TRBV3-1/TRBV3-2 | CASSVTGNYGYTF | TGTGCCAGCAGTGTTACAGGGAACTATGGCTACACCTTC
- | TRBJ1-2 | - | 14 | TRBV7-9 | CASSLSTEVYGYTF | TGTGCCAGCAGCTTATCGACAGAAGTCTATGGCTACACCTTC
- | TRBJ1-6 | TRBD1 | 15 | TRBV11-3 | CASSLGLGGNSPLHF | TGTGCCAGCAGCTTAGGATTAGGGGGCAATTCACCCCTCCACTTT
- | TRBJ2-7 | - | 13 | TRBV18 | CASSPLESYEQYF | TGTGCCAGCTCACCATTGGAGTCCTACGAGCAGTACTTC
- | TRBJ2-3 | - | 15 | TRBV3-1/TRBV3-2 | CASSQGIAGTDTQYF | TGTGCCAGCAGCCAAGGAATAGCGGGCACAGATACGCAGTATTTT
- | TRBJ1-2 | TRBD1 | 15 | TRBV6-5 | CASWQYGTGGVGYTF | TGTGCCAGCTGGCAATACGGGACAGGGGGAGTCGGCTACACCTTC